Below, 8 T cell receptor beta chains from the same sample are listed, as sequenced in a study of T cells after yellow fever vaccination. MiXCR, run by TCRdb on the 5' RACE reads, gives a single entry per CDR3 protein. In the table there are hundreds of thousands of distinct CDR3 sequences, roughly 13% of which are singletons. Sequenced here: PBMCs, sampled on the day of the yellow fever booster vaccination. These receptor sequences come from a man aged 25-40 years who received the YFV17D yellow fever vaccine.

About this clonotype: A read error may produce the germline difference seen at one junction end. The CDR3 protein is CAAGAISYNEQLF. In DNA form, the CDR3 reads TGTGCCGCTGGGGCTATTTCCTACAATGAGCAGCTCTTC. This chain links TRBV6-1 with TRBJ2-1, with a weak D call TRBD1 (5 bases). Germline-derived CDR1 and CDR2 are MNHNS and SASEGT. The CDR3 spans 13 residues.

Worth noting for this clonotype: Being one base from a much bigger clone, this may be a read error. V usage is TRBV5-4 and J usage is TRBJ2-7, with D unresolved. Germline CDR1 reads SGHNT; CDR2 reads YYREEE (reference sequence). V shed 4 bases and J shed 3 bases, with 11 bases lying between them. CDR3 length: 13 amino acids. The CDR3 nucleotides are TGTGCCAGCAGCCCCACCCTGGGCTACGAGCAGTACTTC. As protein: CASSPTLGYEQYF.

V usage is TRBV28 and J usage is TRBJ2-7; D unclear. The CDR3 runs to 12 residues. Germline CDR1 and CDR2: MDHEN and SYDVKM. Trimming removed 5 bases at V and 9 bases at J, with 14 bases between. The CDR3 DNA follows: TGTGCCAGCAGTAGCTTCCTCGTGGTGCAGTACTTC. Translating gives CASSSFLVVQYF.

The chain has TRBV20-1 and TRBJ1-1, with D uncertain. Germline lookup yields CDR1 DFQATT and CDR2 SNEGSKA (reference sequence). The ends were cut back, 6 bases at V and 0 bases at J, with 17 bases in the middle. The CDR3 is made up of 15 amino acids. In DNA form, the CDR3 reads TGCAGTGCCCCTTCCTCCTTGTGGTTGAACACTGAAGCTTTCTTT. Protein sequence: CSAPSSLWLNTEAFF.

This clonotype was found a few times. CDR3 amino acids: CSAQGVTQYF. The CDR3 DNA is TGCAGTGCACAGGGGGTAACCCAGTACTTC. V usage is TRBV20-1 and J usage is TRBJ2-5; 8 bases align to TRBD1. Germline V gene sequence: CDR1 DFQATT, CDR2 SNEGSKA (reference sequence). V was clipped by 6 bases and J by 8 bases; unmatched bases: 2. The length of the CDR3 is 10 residues.

This clonotype has just a few counts. The CDR3 region has the DNA TGTGCCACCAGCAGGGGGACTAGCGGCAGAGAGACCCAGTACTTC. As protein: CATSRGTSGRETQYF. V and J are TRBV15 and TRBJ2-5; 11 bases line up with TRBD2. The CDR3 consists of 15 residues. V lost 3 bases to trimming and J lost 4 bases; unmatched junction nucleotides: 4. Germline values: CDR1 LNHNV, CDR2 YYDKDF (reference sequence).

Written as DNA, the CDR3 is TGTGCCATCAGTCGCAGTTTCGGTGAGCAGTTCTTC. This translates into CAISRSFGEQFF. The rearrangement joins TRBV10-3 to TRBJ2-1; D is unclear. From germline, CDR1 is ENHRY and CDR2 SYGVKD. The CDR3 totals 12 residues. V lost 5 bases and J lost 9, with 11 bases in between.

This clonotype was observed many times. The chain employs TRBV12-3 or TRBV12-4 and TRBJ2-2; D might be TRBD1 (7 bases). The length of the CDR3 is 13 residues. V lost 7 bases to trimming and J lost 7 bases, with 13 bases between them. This chain's CDR3 is CASTQGGYGELFF. The CDR3 DNA follows: TGTGCCAGCACCCAGGGGGGTTACGGGGAGCTGTTTTTT.